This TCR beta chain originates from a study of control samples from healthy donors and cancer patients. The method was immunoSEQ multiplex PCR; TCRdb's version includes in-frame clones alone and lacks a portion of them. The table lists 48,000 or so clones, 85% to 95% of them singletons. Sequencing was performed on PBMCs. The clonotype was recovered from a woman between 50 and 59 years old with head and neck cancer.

CDR3 nucleotide sequence: TGTGCCAGCTCACCTCCTAATTCACCCCTCCACTTT. Amino acids: CASSPPNSPLHF. The J gene is TRBJ1-6, the V gene TRBV18, with D unresolved. The germline V gene has CDR1 KGHSH and CDR2 LQKENI. This CDR3 region has 12 residues. Trimming removed 3 bases from V and 6 bases from J, with 3 bases in between.